This T cell receptor (beta chain) stems from a study of blood T cell repertoires in COVID-19. For the study at large: Acute and convalescent COVID-19 samples came from the United States, Italy and Spain. From T cells, B-cell-depleted T cells, or PBMCs came the material, which was cDNA or gDNA.

Per the germline V gene, CDR1 is SEHNR and CDR2 is FQNEAQ (reference sequence). The CDR3 is 11 amino acids. Between the trimmed V and J ends, which lost 5 bases and 4 bases, there was a span of 6 bases. Per the original methods: Reference gene primer amplification gave estimated nucleated cell counts. The assay was immunoSEQ multiplex PCR, and TCRdb's table has in-frame clones only and misses some. V and J calls plus clone size are reproduced from that table; the DNA served to infer D and trimming. The data show about 120,000 clones, 81% seen once. Sequenced input: peripheral blood. The V gene is TRBV7-9, the J gene TRBJ2-7, with D unresolved. The TCR comes from a woman aged 45-60 years with acute or convalescent COVID-19. CDR3 bases: TGTGCCAGCAGCCCACAGTACGAGCAGTACTTC. It translates to CASSPQYEQYF. The whole variable domain, remainder taken from reference TRBV7-9 and TRBJ2-7, is DTGVSQNPRHKITKRGQNVTFRCDPISEHNRLYWYRQTLGQGPEFLTYFQNEAQLEKSRLLSDRFSAERPKGSFSTLEIQRTEQGDSAMYLCASSPQYEQYFGPGTRLTVT.